The 14 T cell receptor beta chains given below trace back to one sample, sequenced in a study of shared clonotypes between healthy human individuals. CD45RO negativity and positive selection for CCR7 defined naive CD8 cells, a population that excluded terminally differentiated effector memory CD45RA+ cells. Some clones are missing from TCRdb's copy, which holds only in-frame ones; the method was immunoSEQ multiplex PCR. The sample records approximately 2,000,000 clones, around 93% being singletons. Material: naive CD8+ T cells from PBMCs. The receptors here all came from a man younger than 35 in good health. Some clones in this sample may be carry-over from other donors' samples.

The chain is built from TRBV5-6 and TRBJ2-7; D is unclear. CDR1 is SGHDT, CDR2 YYEEEE, per germline. Between the trimmed V and J ends, which lost 0 bases and 5 bases, there was a span of 12 bases. This CDR3 has 14 residues. In nucleotides, the CDR3 is TGTGCCAGCAGCTTGGGGCCCGTAGCCGACGAGCAGTACTTC. This codes for CASSLGPVADEQYF.

The chain carries TRBV30 and TRBJ2-1, with no clear D. Germline V gene data show CDR1 as GTSNPN and CDR2 as SVGIG (reference sequence). With 0 bases removed from V and 8 bases from J, the gap between germline ends came to 5 bases. This CDR3 has 11 amino acids. CDR3 amino acids: CAWSVPDEQFF. CDR3 sequence (DNA): TGTGCCTGGAGTGTACCGGATGAGCAGTTCTTC.

The chain couples TRBV7-8 to TRBJ2-1, with 10 bases identical to TRBD1. In germline, CDR1 is SGHVS, CDR2 FQNEAQ. The CDR3 runs to 18 residues. Trimming removed 1 base from V and 3 bases from J; junction bases left unmatched: 9. CDR3 protein: CASSLDYRGTGVYNEQFF. CDR3 DNA: TGTGCCAGCAGCTTAGATTATCGCGGGACAGGGGTCTACAATGAGCAGTTCTTC. Based on the CDR3 plus reference TRBV7-8 and TRBJ2-1, the full variable domain is GAGVSQSPRYKVAKRGQDVALRCDPISGHVSLFWYQQALGQGPEFLTYFQNEAQLDKSGLPSDRFFAERPEGSVSTLKIQRTQQEDSAVYLCASSLDYRGTGVYNEQFFGPGTRLTVL.

To note about this clone: A read error may account for a junction end that differs from germline. The genes are TRBV11-1 and TRBJ1-3; D remains unclear. The length of the CDR3 is 10 residues. Germline CDR1 SGHAT, CDR2 FQDESV (reference sequence). The CDR3 loop reads CASSLAARHF. As DNA, the CDR3 is TGTGCCAGCAGCTTAGCGGCCAGGCATTTT.

V is TRBV9 and J is TRBJ2-7; no clear D. The CDR3 consists of 11 residues. The germline V and J ends were trimmed by 7 bases and 6 bases, with 11 bases remaining between them. CDR1 is SGDLS and CDR2 is YYNGEE in the germline V gene. Here the CDR3 DNA reads TGTGCCAGCCCTACCGTCCGCGAGCAGTACTTC. It yields the protein CASPTVREQYF. The full variable domain, rest sourced from reference TRBV9 and TRBJ2-7, is DSGVTQTPKHLITATGQRVTLRCSPRSGDLSVYWYQQSLDQGLQFLIQYYNGEERAKGNILERFSAQQFPDLHSELNLSSLELGDSALYFCASPTVREQYFGPGTRLTVT.

The chain has TRBV28 and TRBJ2-1; perhaps TRBD2 as D (5 bases). Trimming pared 4 bases from V and 2 bases from J, leaving 18 bases between. The CDR3 sequence is 17 residues long. CDR1 and CDR2 (germline): MDHEN, SYDVKM. DNA for the CDR3: TGTGCCAGCAGTTCGCCCCACGAGGGAGCGCCCTACAATGAGCAGTTCTTC. Translating gives CASSSPHEGAPYNEQFF. Complete variable domain (other parts from reference TRBV28 and TRBJ2-1): DVKVTQSSRYLVKRTGEKVFLECVQDMDHENMFWYRQDPGLGLRLIYFSYDVKMKEKGDIPEGYSVSREKKERFSLILESASTNQTSMYLCASSSPHEGAPYNEQFFGPGTRLTVL.

CDR3 in amino acids: CASSIGRVPDTQYF. For the CDR3, the DNA is TGTGCCAGCAGCATCGGGAGGGTCCCAGATACGCAGTATTTT. V and J are TRBV11-3 and TRBJ2-3; 8 bases agree with TRBD2. In germline, CDR1 is SGHNT, CDR2 YENEEA. The CDR3 loop spans 14 amino acids. V lost 5 bases, J lost 4 bases, and 5 bases stayed unmatched.

The chain is built from TRBV11-2 and TRBJ2-7; TRBD2 agrees at 13 bases. Losses at the gene ends were 5 bases for V and 2 bases for J; bases not matched to a gene: 9. Germline-derived CDR1 and CDR2 are SGHAT and FQNNGV. This CDR3 is 17 amino acids long. CDR3 region: CASSNRLAGGPTYEQYF. The CDR3 region has the DNA TGTGCCAGCAGCAATAGACTAGCGGGGGGACCTACCTACGAGCAGTACTTC.

In this sample, this clone turned up a few times. The chain uses TRBV7-7 and TRBJ2-2; a weak D match, TRBD2 (5 bases). Trimming stripped 2 bases from V and 4 bases from J, with 14 bases between. The germline V gene has CDR1 SSHAT and CDR2 FNYEAQ (reference sequence). The CDR3 is 16 residues long. The CDR3 reads CASSLSPNRGTGELFF. CDR3 DNA: TGTGCCAGCAGCTTATCGCCCAACCGGGGCACCGGGGAGCTGTTTTTT.

V and J are TRBV5-5 and TRBJ2-1, with 8 bases identical to TRBD2. Germline V gives CDR1 SGHKS, CDR2 YYEKEE (reference sequence). The V and J ends lost 4 bases and 9 bases, in that order; junction bases with no gene match: 3. This CDR3 is 12 amino acids long. The CDR3 region is CASSGSGIEQFF. In nucleotides, the CDR3 is TGTGCCAGCAGCGGTAGCGGGATTGAGCAGTTCTTC. The variable domain in full, with the rest retrieved from reference TRBV5-5 and TRBJ2-1, is DAGVTQSPTHLIKTRGQQVTLRCSPISGHKSVSWYQQVLGQGPQFIFQYYEKEERGRGNFPDRFSARQFPNYSSELNVNALLLGDSALYLCASSGSGIEQFFGPGTRLTVL.

The chain is built from TRBV28 and TRBJ1-5, with 9 bases fitting TRBD1. The CDR3 length is 12 residues. From germline, CDR1 is MDHEN and CDR2 SYDVKM. For the CDR3, the DNA is TGTGCTTTGGGACAGGGTAATCAGCCCCAGCATTTT. It yields the protein CALGQGNQPQHF.

The CDR3 DNA reads TGTGCCAGCAGCTTAGCAAGGGGACTAGCGGGGGAGCAGTACTTC. It is translated as CASSLARGLAGEQYF. The chain combines TRBV11-2 with TRBJ2-7; 13 nucleotides agree with TRBD2. V shed 1 base and J 7 bases; nucleotides not matched to a gene: 4. Germline values: CDR1 SGHAT, CDR2 FQNNGV. This CDR3 comprises 15 residues.

The chain couples TRBV28 to TRBJ2-2; D perhaps matches TRBD2 (5 bases). The CDR3 covers 14 residues. The germline gives CDR1 MDHEN, CDR2 SYDVKM. V dropped 2 bases and J dropped 4 bases, with 8 bases sitting between them. CDR3 protein: CASSLAGPTGELFF. CDR3 nucleotides: TGTGCCAGCAGTTTAGCGGGCCCCACCGGGGAGCTGTTTTTT.

This clone was detected only a few times. This rearrangement joins TRBV30 to TRBJ1-2; D unclear. Germline-derived CDR1 and CDR2 are GTSNPN and SVGIG (reference sequence). V lost 3 bases to trimming and J lost 3 bases, with 14 bases between them. The CDR3 sequence is 14 residues long. This chain's CDR3 is CAWRIFKVDYGYTF. The CDR3 DNA follows: TGTGCCTGGAGAATCTTTAAGGTCGACTATGGCTACACCTTC. The full variable domain, rest sourced from reference TRBV30 and TRBJ1-2, is SQTIHQWPATLVQPVGSPLSLECTVEGTSNPNLYWYRQAAGRGLQLLFYSVGIGQISSEVPQNLSASRPQDRQFILSSKKLLLSDSGFYLCAWRIFKVDYGYTFGSGTRLTVV.